Shown below are 16 T cell receptor beta chains from a single sample sequenced in a study of shared clonotypes between healthy human individuals. Only CD45RO-negative cells positively selected for CCR7 counted as naive CD8 cells, so terminally differentiated effector memory CD45RA+ cells were excluded. The assay was immunoSEQ multiplex PCR, and TCRdb's table has in-frame clones only and misses some. The repertoire consists of around 2.1 million clones, with 93% occurring once and the leading ten covering roughly 1.7%. Sequencing was done on a sample of naive CD8+ T cells from PBMCs. The receptors shown here come from a man between 18 and 35 years old in good health. Some clones in this sample may be carry-over from other donors' samples.

The J gene is TRBJ1-1, the V gene TRBV13; 10 bases agree with TRBD1. The CDR3 is made up of 14 amino acids. Looked up from germline, CDR1 is PRHDT and CDR2 is FYEKMQ (reference sequence). The ends lost 3 bases at V and 4 bases at J; junction bases unmatched: 2. CDR3 residues: CASSLTGGGTEAFF. The CDR3 region has the DNA TGTGCCAGCAGCTTGACAGGGGGCGGCACTGAAGCTTTCTTT.

As to this clone: The same CDR3 also results from other DNA sequences found in this sample. The chain has TRBV6-5 and TRBJ1-1; perhaps TRBD1 as D (5 bases). The germline gives CDR1 MNHEY, CDR2 SVGAGI. The ends were cut back, 0 bases at V and 1 base at J, with 6 bases in the middle. The CDR3 covers 14 residues. CDR3 coding DNA: TGTGCCAGCAGTTACTCGGGGGGGAACACTGAAGCTTTCTTT. Amino acids: CASSYSGGNTEAFF.

J is TRBJ1-5 and V is TRBV27, with D possibly being TRBD1 (6 bases). Per germline, CDR1 MNHEY and CDR2 SMNVEV (reference sequence). Trimming took 2 bases from V and 5 from J, leaving 19 bases between them. CDR3 size: 17 residues. CDR3 region: CASSLISGAGVDQPQHF. The CDR3 DNA is TGTGCCAGCAGTTTAATATCAGGGGCAGGGGTTGATCAGCCCCAGCATTTT.

The rearrangement uses TRBV27 and TRBJ1-2, with D hard to call. This CDR3 is 14 amino acids long. Trimming removed 4 bases at V and 1 base at J, with 10 bases between. Germline CDR1 and CDR2: MNHEY and SMNVEV (reference sequence). The CDR3 here is CASSSWTNNYGYTF. The CDR3 bases are TGTGCCAGCAGTTCGTGGACGAATAACTATGGCTACACCTTC.

Worth noting for this clone: Other DNA sequences in the same sample also yield this CDR3. J is TRBJ1-2 and V is TRBV4-1; weak D call: TRBD1 (6 bases). The CDR3 is made up of 16 amino acids. Germline CDR1 and CDR2: MGHRA and YSYEKL. The V gene lost 0 bases and the J gene lost 5 bases, with 16 bases spanning the gap. DNA for the CDR3: TGCGCCAGCAGCCAAGACGGGGGCAGGGTGGGATATGGCTACACCTTC. Its translation: CASSQDGGRVGYGYTF.

The rearrangement links TRBV28 to TRBJ2-7; 9 nucleotides match TRBD1. CDR1 and CDR2 (germline): MDHEN, SYDVKM. The CDR3 length is 16 residues. V shed 5 bases, J shed 3 bases, and the junction held 11 bases outside the gene matches. The CDR3 is CASSLQGAYNVYEQYF. The CDR3, as DNA: TGTGCCAGCAGTCTACAGGGGGCTTATAACGTCTACGAGCAGTACTTC.

As to this clone: The junction departs from germline at one end; a sequencing error may be responsible. This chain uses TRBV2 with TRBJ2-5; D is possibly TRBD2 (6 bases). From germline, CDR1 is SNHLY and CDR2 FYNNEI. This CDR3 is 13 amino acids long. The CDR3 DNA reads TGTGCCATCAGTCTAGCGAACCAAGAGACCCAGTACTTC. This gives the protein CAISLANQETQYF.

The rearrangement uses TRBV28 and TRBJ2-7, with D perhaps TRBD1 (5 bases). CDR1 is MDHEN and CDR2 is SYDVKM in the germline V gene. Trimming removed 6 bases at V and 5 bases at J, with 20 bases between. This CDR3 region has 15 residues. The chain's CDR3 is CASSSTRVVANEQYF. The CDR3 region has the DNA TGTGCCAGCAGCTCTACCAGGGTGGTCGCGAACGAGCAGTACTTC.

To note about this clone: The sample has other DNA sequences that encode this CDR3 too. The V call is TRBV27, the J call TRBJ1-5; D ambiguous. The CDR3 contains 13 residues. The V end lost 2 bases, the J end lost 5 bases, and 7 bases lay between the germline ends. In germline, CDR1 is MNHEY, CDR2 SMNVEV (reference sequence). The DNA of the CDR3 is TGTGCCAGCAGTTTAGGCGTATATCAGCCCCAGCATTTT. It specifies CASSLGVYQPQHF.

The rearrangement joins TRBV7-9 to TRBJ1-1; 9 nucleotides match TRBD1. With 5 bases clipped from V and 7 bases from J, the junction kept 17 bases outside the gene matches. The CDR3 extends over 17 amino acids. Looked up from germline, CDR1 is SEHNR and CDR2 is FQNEAQ (reference sequence). As DNA, the CDR3 is TGTGCCAGCAGCCCCAATAGCCCGACAGGGGGTTATTTTGAAGCTTTCTTT. Amino acid sequence: CASSPNSPTGGYFEAFF.

The chain has TRBV10-3 and TRBJ2-1; 8 nucleotides align to TRBD2. The germline V gene encodes CDR1 ENHRY and CDR2 SYGVKD. Germline trimming cut 10 bases from V and 1 base from J; bases unmatched to any gene: 6. The CDR3 runs to 14 residues. CDR3 coding DNA: TGTGCCACCACGGGACTAGTTTCCTACAATGAGCAGTTCTTC. Amino acids: CATTGLVSYNEQFF.

V is TRBV7-7 and J is TRBJ2-1; TRBD2 is a possible D gene (5 bases). V lost 1 base and J 8 bases, leaving 15 bases between the germline ends. Germline V CDR1 and CDR2: SSHAT, FNYEAQ (reference sequence). There are 15 residues in the CDR3. CDR3 DNA sequence: TGTGCCAGCAGCTTAGGGCCCCGAACAGCGGATGAGCAGTTCTTC. Its translation is CASSLGPRTADEQFF.

The genes are TRBV19 and TRBJ1-1, with 9 bases matching TRBD1. Germline lookup yields CDR1 LNHDA and CDR2 SQIVND (reference sequence). V shed 4 bases and J 5 bases; nucleotides not matched to a gene: 17. There are 18 residues in the CDR3. CDR3 nucleotide sequence: TGTGCCAGTAGTAGGGCCGCCCTAGACAGGGGGAGGTTTACTGAAGCTTTCTTT. Its translation: CASSRAALDRGRFTEAFF.

The gene calls are TRBV5-4 and TRBJ2-7; TRBD1 is a possible D gene (5 bases). The V end was cut by 0 bases, the J end by 6 bases, with 10 bases between. The CDR3 covers 13 residues. Germline loops: CDR1 SGHNT, CDR2 YYREEE (reference sequence). This CDR3 is CASSLAREGEQYF. CDR3 nucleotide sequence: TGTGCCAGCAGCTTGGCCAGGGAAGGCGAGCAGTACTTC.

In the case of this clone: Possible read error: a much larger clone is one base away. Other DNA variants within this sample encode the same CDR3. The chain joins TRBV9 to TRBJ1-1; no reliable D call. V lost 0 bases, J lost 4 bases, and 7 bases lay in between. CDR1 SGDLS and CDR2 YYNGEE come from the germline V gene. The CDR3 length is 13 residues. CDR3 DNA: TGTGCCAGCAGCGTAGGGGCTGGCACTGAAGCTTTCTTT. Translating gives CASSVGAGTEAFF.

The V gene is TRBV28, the J gene TRBJ2-7, with no clear D. Between the trimmed V and J ends, which lost 5 bases and 7 bases, there was a span of 12 bases. Germline assignment: CDR1 MDHEN and CDR2 SYDVKM. The CDR3 length is 12 residues. The CDR3 sequence: CASSPNRLEQYF. CDR3 bases: TGTGCCAGCAGTCCAAACCGCTTGGAGCAGTACTTC.